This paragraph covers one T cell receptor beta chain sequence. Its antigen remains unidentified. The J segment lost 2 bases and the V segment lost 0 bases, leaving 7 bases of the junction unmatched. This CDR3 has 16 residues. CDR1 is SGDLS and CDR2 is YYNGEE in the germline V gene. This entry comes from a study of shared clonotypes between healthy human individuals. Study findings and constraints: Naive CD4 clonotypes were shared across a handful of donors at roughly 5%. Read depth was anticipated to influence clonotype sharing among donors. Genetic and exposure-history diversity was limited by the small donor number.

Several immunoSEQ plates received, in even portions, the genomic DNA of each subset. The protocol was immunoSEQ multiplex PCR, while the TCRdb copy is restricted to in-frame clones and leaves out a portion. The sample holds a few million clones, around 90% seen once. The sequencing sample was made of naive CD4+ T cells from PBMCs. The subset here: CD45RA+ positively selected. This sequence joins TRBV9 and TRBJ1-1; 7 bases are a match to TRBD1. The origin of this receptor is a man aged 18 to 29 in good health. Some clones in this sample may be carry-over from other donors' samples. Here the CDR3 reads CASSVGLNRGNTEAFF. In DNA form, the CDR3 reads TGTGCCAGCAGCGTAGGTCTCAACAGGGGTAACACTGAAGCTTTCTTT.